This T cell receptor (beta chain) was found in a study of T cell repertoires in cytomegalovirus infection. Study results and caveats: Using cumulative public TCR beta family frequency, the authors identified those who carried CMV together with the relevant HLA.

Trimming cost V 5 bases and J 8 bases, with 11 bases left between them. The CDR3 extends over 12 amino acids. The V gene's germline CDR1 is SEHNR and CDR2 FQNEAQ (reference sequence). Concerning this clonotype: Its antigen is undetermined.

TCRdb processed the reads anew with MiXCR; each CDR3 protein has one entry. The sample has some 920,000 distinct CDR3 sequences, less than 35% seen once. This sequence joins TRBV7-9 and TRBJ2-3; no definite D call. This receptor was identified in a human donor in good health (CMV status not recorded). Some clones in this sample may be carry-over from other donors' samples. The starting material was cultured CD8+ T cells from PBMCs, obtained from culture after CMV antigen stimulation. CDR3 DNA: TGTGCCAGCAGCGCCCCAAGAGGTACGCAGTATTTT. Its translation: CASSAPRGTQYF.